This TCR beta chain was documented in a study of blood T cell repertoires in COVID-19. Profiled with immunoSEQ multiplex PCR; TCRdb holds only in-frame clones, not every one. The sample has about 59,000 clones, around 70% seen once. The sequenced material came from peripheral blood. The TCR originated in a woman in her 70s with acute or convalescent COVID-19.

CDR3 sequence reads: CASSRQGVNEKLFF. In DNA form, the CDR3 reads TGTGCCAGCAGCCGACAGGGGGTCAATGAAAAACTGTTTTTT. The chain recombines TRBV3-1 (or the pseudogene TRBV3-2) with TRBJ1-4, with 9 bases fitting TRBD1. Germline V gene sequence: CDR1 LGHDT, CDR2 YNNKEL (reference sequence). The CDR3 length is 14 residues. The ends lost 4 bases at V and 5 bases at J; junction bases unmatched: 2.